This T cell receptor (beta chain) was sequenced during a study of cytotoxic CD8 clonotypes in ibrutinib-treated CLL. Overall study context: The patient breakdown showed about ten relapsed/refractory and some 16 treatment-naive cases, with 17 IGHV unmutated. A median roughly 11 months of treatment, range 6 to 36, preceded the collection of response samples. Study outcomes and limitations: At progression, clonality fell back toward baseline after rising at ibrutinib response.

The method was immunoSEQ multiplex PCR; TCRdb's version includes in-frame clones alone and lacks a portion of them. The sample records 150,000 or so clones, about 84% being singletons. TCR beta libraries used 1.5 to 2.5 micrograms of genomic DNA from cryopreserved PBMCs. This clone was found a few times. Its antigen is undetermined. This CDR3 has 14 amino acids. Germline values: CDR1 MDHEN, CDR2 SYDVKM. The V gene end was trimmed by 3 bases and the J gene end by 6 bases; junction bases not matched to a gene: 5. The sequenced sample was PBMCs, obtained after 36 months of ibrutinib treatment. The chain combines TRBV28 with TRBJ2-3; 8 nucleotides match TRBD2. The receptor was isolated from a human donor with chronic lymphocytic leukemia. The CDR3 loop is CASSFSGTGDTQYF. The DNA for the CDR3 is TGTGCCAGCAGTTTTAGCGGGACGGGTGATACGCAGTATTTT.